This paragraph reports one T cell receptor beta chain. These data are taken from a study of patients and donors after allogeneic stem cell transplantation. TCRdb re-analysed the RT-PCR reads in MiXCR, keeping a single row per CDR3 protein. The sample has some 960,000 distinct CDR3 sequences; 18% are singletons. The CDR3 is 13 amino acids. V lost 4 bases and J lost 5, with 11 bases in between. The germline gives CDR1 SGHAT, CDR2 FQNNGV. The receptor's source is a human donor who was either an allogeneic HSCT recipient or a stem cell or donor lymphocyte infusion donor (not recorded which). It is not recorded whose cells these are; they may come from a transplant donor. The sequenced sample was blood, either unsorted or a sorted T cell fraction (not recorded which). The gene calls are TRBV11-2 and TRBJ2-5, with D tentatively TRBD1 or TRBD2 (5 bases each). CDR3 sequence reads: CASSWGWGETQYF. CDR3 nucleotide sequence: TGTGCCAGCAGCTGGGGTTGGGGGGAGACCCAGTACTTC.